The clone carrying this T cell receptor beta chain was seen once. Profiling relied on immunoSEQ multiplex PCR, and the TCRdb table lists in-frame clones only, not all of them. Of about 660,000 clones listed, roughly 88% were seen once; the top ten hold 0.0095% to 0.012%. The record originates from a study of shared T cell receptors in the human thymus. CDR1 is MNHEY and CDR2 is SVGAGI in the germline V gene. V dropped 4 bases and J dropped 3 bases, with 9 bases sitting between them. The CDR3 runs 13 residues. The same specimen was also included in a second study, on human thymus T cells. From that report: The donors were infants in Finland with congenital heart defects, otherwise immunologically healthy. The thymus was resected at corrective cardiac surgery. Related research described strongly overlapping thymic repertoires in unrelated people.

This TCR came from a boy younger than two with a congenital heart defect. The chain carries TRBV6-5 and TRBJ2-5, with no clear D. The sequenced sample was thymocytes. CDR3: CASSFGQEETQYF. CDR3 in DNA: TGTGCCAGCAGTTTCGGTCAAGAAGAGACCCAGTACTTC.